The next 8 T cell receptor beta chains were all read from a single sample in a study of Ad26.COV2.S vaccination and SARS-CoV-2 variants. Treatment of the sample: around 19 received Ad26.COV2.S at low or high dose, single or two shots; roughly five received placebo; per-sample allocation not given. Sample collection was performed on day 63 after the first vaccine or placebo injection. Only in-frame clones appear in the TCRdb table, and some are missing; sequencing was by immunoSEQ multiplex PCR. The profile shows about 250,000 clones, around 90% of them singletons. The material sequenced was peripheral blood, taken in a trial of Ad26.COV2.S vaccine versus placebo. The receptor source for this set is a person between 18 and 65 years old who received the Ad26.COV2.S COVID-19 vaccine or a placebo.

This chain uses TRBV6-2 or TRBV6-3 with TRBJ1-5; TRBD1 agrees at 7 bases. After removal of 0 bases from V and 5 bases from J, the junction contained 7 bases not matched to a gene. The CDR3 is 16 amino acids. From germline, CDR1 is MNHEY and CDR2 SVGEGT. This chain's CDR3 is CASSYSTGRSYQPQHF. Here the CDR3 DNA reads TGTGCCAGCAGTTACTCGACAGGGCGCTCATATCAGCCCCAGCATTTT.

This clone has more than one count but fewer than ten. The J gene is TRBJ1-3, the V gene TRBV6-1; a possible D gene is TRBD1 (5 bases). The CDR3 extends over 15 amino acids. Trimming removed 2 bases from V and 9 bases from J, with 17 bases in between. Germline-derived CDR1 and CDR2 are MNHNS and SASEGT. CDR3 sequence (DNA): TGTGCCAGCAGTGAAAGGGCAGGCCCTGGGGGCACCATATATTTT. Translation gives CASSERAGPGGTIYF.

This rearrangement joins TRBV19 to TRBJ2-1; no clear D gene. Trimming left V 5 bases short and J 4 bases short, with 12 bases between. CDR1 is LNHDA, CDR2 SQIVND, per germline (reference sequence). CDR3 length equals 14 residues. CDR3 protein: CASSPPLSYNEQFF. The CDR3 coding sequence is TGTGCCAGTAGTCCCCCCCTCTCTTACAATGAGCAGTTCTTC.

V is TRBV10-1 and J is TRBJ2-1, with 13 bases identical to TRBD2. Per the germline V gene, CDR1 is WNHNN and CDR2 is SYGVQD (reference sequence). CDR3 length equals 19 residues. V was pared by 0 bases and J by 3 bases, with 8 bases of the junction left unmatched. CDR3 region: CASSESPGLAGELYNEQFF. CDR3 coding DNA: TGCGCCAGCAGTGAGTCCCCCGGACTAGCGGGAGAGCTCTACAATGAGCAGTTCTTC.

This chain joins TRBV7-2 and TRBJ2-7; TRBD2 aligns across 9 bases. The CDR3 runs to 16 residues. Germline lookup yields CDR1 SGHTA and CDR2 FQGNSA. Trimming cost V 3 bases and J 2 bases; bases outside gene matches: 8. The CDR3 is CASSFSGGRVPYEQYF. CDR3 DNA: TGTGCCAGCAGCTTTAGCGGGGGCCGCGTCCCCTACGAGCAGTACTTC.

V gene TRBV5-6 combines with J gene TRBJ2-4, with TRBD2 identical over 7 bases. V shed 4 bases and J 7 bases; nucleotides not matched to a gene: 11. Per the germline V gene, CDR1 is SGHDT and CDR2 is YYEEEE. This CDR3 has 15 amino acids. The CDR3 DNA reads as TGTGCCAGCAGCAATTGGGGAGGGGTACGGAACATTCAGTACTTC. Translating it yields CASSNWGGVRNIQYF.

V usage is TRBV7-9 and J usage is TRBJ2-3; 9 bases are a match to TRBD2. Germline lookup yields CDR1 SEHNR and CDR2 FQNEAQ (reference sequence). The CDR3 is 16 amino acids. V was pared by 5 bases and J by 2 bases, with 8 bases of the junction left unmatched. The chain's CDR3 is CASSPRQRGVTDTQYF. The CDR3 nucleotides read TGTGCCAGCAGCCCAAGGCAGCGGGGGGTCACAGATACGCAGTATTTT.

The chain recombines TRBV7-9 with TRBJ1-1, with D uncertain. This CDR3 spans 15 amino acids. Germline V CDR1 and CDR2: SEHNR, FQNEAQ (reference sequence). V shed 4 bases and J shed 2 bases, with 14 bases lying between them. Written as DNA, the CDR3 is TGTGCCAGCAGCTCCTCGGACTCACAAAACACTGAAGCTTTCTTT. Residues: CASSSSDSQNTEAFF.